The 29 T cell receptor beta chains listed next were all sequenced from one sample in a study of T-cell memory formation after mild COVID-19. Each CDR3 protein gets one entry after TCRdb re-called the 5' RACE reads with MiXCR. The sample has 200,000 to 300,000 distinct CDR3 sequences, 15% to 20% seen once; the top ten hold 22%. Sequencing was performed on PBMCs or a T cell subset sorted from them (not recorded which). Every receptor here comes from a man between 18 and 29 years old who had mild COVID-19 (a few samples of this study predate the infection). Cell type and time point are not known.

This clonotype was seen a handful of times. The chain couples TRBV5-1 to TRBJ2-2, with 7 bases fitting TRBD1. Germline CDR1 is SGHRS and CDR2 is YFSETQ. V trimming: 0 bases; J trimming: 1 base; junction bases outside the gene matches: 3. The CDR3 is 16 amino acids. The CDR3 spells CASSLEGGLNTGELFF. CDR3 sequence (DNA): TGCGCCAGCAGCTTGGAAGGGGGCCTGAACACCGGGGAGCTGTTTTTT.

The chain links TRBV7-8 to TRBJ1-5; D unresolved. This CDR3 has 16 residues. The V gene lost 2 bases and the J gene lost 0 bases, with 11 bases spanning the gap. Germline values: CDR1 SGHVS, CDR2 FQNEAQ. CDR3 DNA: TGTGCCAGCAGCTTAAGGGAGGTGGATAGCAATCAGCCCCAGCATTTT. This translates into CASSLREVDSNQPQHF.

The chain uses TRBV6-5 and TRBJ2-3; D possibly corresponds to TRBD1 (7 bases). This CDR3 has 17 amino acids. V was trimmed by 6 bases and J by 0 bases, leaving 19 bases between them. CDR1 and CDR2 (germline): MNHEY, SVGAGI. CDR3 sequence: CASSADREATSTDTQYF. In nucleotides, the CDR3 is TGTGCCAGCAGCGCTGACAGGGAGGCGACTAGCACAGATACGCAGTATTTT.

This clonotype was seen only a few times. J is TRBJ1-4 and V is TRBV7-6; unclear D gene. Per germline, CDR1 SGHVS and CDR2 FNYEAQ. The CDR3 extends over 13 amino acids. The V gene lost 2 bases and the J gene lost 7 bases, with 8 bases spanning the gap. The CDR3 DNA sequence: TGTGCCAGCAGCTTAAATCGGGTTGAAAAACTGTTTTTT. This encodes CASSLNRVEKLFF. The full variable domain, rest sourced from reference TRBV7-6 and TRBJ1-4, is GAGVSQSPRYKVTKRGQDVALRCDPISGHVSLYWYRQALGQGPEFLTYFNYEAQQDKSGLPNDRFSAERPEGSISTLTIQRTEQRDSAMYRCASSLNRVEKLFFGSGTQLSVL.

The CDR3 DNA sequence: TGTGCCAGCAGCCAGCCCGGGAGGGCCCGGGGAGCTTTCTTT. This encodes CASSQPGRARGAFF. This chain joins TRBV14 and TRBJ1-1, with unresolved D. This CDR3 is built from 14 residues. The germline V and J ends were trimmed by 3 bases and 10 bases, with 18 bases remaining between them. The germline CDR1 and CDR2 sequences are SGHDN and FVKESK.

This clonotype has just a few counts. This chain joins TRBV11-2 and TRBJ2-7; D may correspond to TRBD1 or TRBD2 (5 bases each). Trimming removed 2 bases from V and 0 bases from J, with 11 bases in between. The CDR3 consists of 15 residues. The germline V gene encodes CDR1 SGHAT and CDR2 FQNNGV. CDR3 residues: CASSLSGTPSYEQYF. The CDR3 coding sequence is TGTGCCAGCAGCTTATCCGGGACCCCCTCCTACGAGCAGTACTTC.

This clonotype came up a few times. The gene calls are TRBV5-6 and TRBJ2-2; TRBD2 matches 13 bases. J was trimmed by 6 bases and V by 4 bases; bases with no gene match: 12. From germline, CDR1 is SGHDT and CDR2 YYEEEE. CDR3 length: 18 residues. The CDR3 here is CASSKTSGGPRSAGELFF. The CDR3, as DNA: TGTGCCAGCAGCAAGACTAGCGGGGGGCCCCGGAGCGCCGGGGAGCTGTTTTTT.

This clonotype was recorded many times. This chain links TRBV10-3 with TRBJ2-4; no definite D call. Deletions cut 8 bases from V and 2 bases from J, with 7 bases between. The CDR3 totals 12 residues. Germline V lookup: CDR1 ENHRY, CDR2 SYGVKD. As DNA, the CDR3 is TGTGCCATCGGTGGGCCCAAAAACATTCAGTACTTC. It yields the protein CAIGGPKNIQYF.

In its sample, this clonotype was seen many times. The CDR3 spells CASSWGVEAFF. For the CDR3, the DNA is TGTGCCAGCAGCTGGGGGGTCGAAGCTTTCTTT. The chain employs TRBV12-3 or TRBV12-4 and TRBJ1-1, with D perhaps matching TRBD1 (5 bases). The CDR3 is 11 amino acids. V was trimmed by 6 bases and J by 8 bases, leaving 10 bases between them.

In its sample, this clonotype was seen many times. The V gene is TRBV6-5, the J gene TRBJ1-1; 9 bases are a match to TRBD1. V was clipped by 5 bases and J by 2 bases; unmatched bases: 6. The CDR3 has 15 amino acids. Germline V gene sequence: CDR1 MNHEY, CDR2 SVGAGI. The CDR3 DNA reads TGTGCCAGCAGTGCTACGGGACAGGGAAACACTGAAGCTTTCTTT. It translates to CASSATGQGNTEAFF.

The chain employs TRBV20-1 and TRBJ2-7, with D unclear. Germline V gene data show CDR1 as DFQATT and CDR2 as SNEGSKA (reference sequence). The CDR3 extends over 11 amino acids. With 3 bases removed from V and 5 bases from J, the gap between germline ends came to 8 bases. For the CDR3, the DNA is TGCAGTGCTAGTTCAGGACACGAGCAGTACGTC. Protein: CSASSGHEQYV.

The CDR3 region is CASSLKRQGGYEQYF. The DNA for the CDR3 is TGTGCCAGCAGTCTAAAACGACAGGGAGGCTACGAGCAGTACTTC. The gene calls are TRBV2 and TRBJ2-7; D is possibly TRBD1 (7 bases). The germline gives CDR1 SNHLY, CDR2 FYNNEI. This CDR3 is built from 15 residues. Trimming took 5 bases from V and 3 from J, leaving 17 bases between them.

This chain uses TRBV11-1 with TRBJ2-1, with 10 bases lining up with TRBD2. This CDR3 is built from 15 residues. Germline V gene data show CDR1 as SGHAT and CDR2 as FQDESV (reference sequence). V was clipped by 7 bases and J by 7 bases; unmatched bases: 10. CDR3 loop: CASTLSPSGGNEQFF. The CDR3 region has the DNA TGTGCCAGCACCCTTTCCCCTAGCGGGGGAAATGAGCAGTTCTTC.

The chain couples TRBV28 to TRBJ1-3; D ambiguous. Germline CDR1 reads MDHEN; CDR2 reads SYDVKM. The CDR3 runs 13 residues. The V and J ends lost 4 bases and 4 bases respectively, with 8 bases between them. The CDR3 DNA reads as TGTGCCAGCAGTTCGACGTGGGGAAACACCATATATTTT. Amino acids: CASSSTWGNTIYF.

The chain uses TRBV7-2 and TRBJ1-5; TRBD1 matches at 8 bases. The CDR3 consists of 16 residues. Germline V gene data show CDR1 as SGHTA and CDR2 as FQGNSA. With V trimmed by 6 bases and J by 9 bases, 16 bases remained unmatched. The CDR3 DNA reads TGTGCCAGCAGTCCCGGGACAGGAGCGCTAATCGCGCCCCAGCATTTT. Translating gives CASSPGTGALIAPQHF.

The rearrangement uses TRBV7-3 and TRBJ2-3, with TRBD2 matching 7 bases. The CDR3 spans 17 residues. Germline CDR1 is SGHTA and CDR2 is FQGTGA. J gave up 0 bases and V 5 bases, and 11 bases lay outside the gene matches. The CDR3: CASSRLGGSSSTDTQYF. CDR3 in DNA: TGTGCCAGCAGCCGCCTGGGGGGGAGTTCTAGCACAGATACGCAGTATTTT.

This clonotype was recorded a few times. V usage is TRBV2 and J usage is TRBJ2-3; 9 bases agree with TRBD1. CDR1 SNHLY and CDR2 FYNNEI come from the germline V gene. This CDR3 has 14 amino acids. With V trimmed by 4 bases and J by 1 base, 0 bases remained unmatched. The CDR3 reads CASSGQGGTDTQYF. The DNA of the CDR3 is TGTGCCAGCAGTGGACAGGGGGGCACAGATACGCAGTATTTT.

V usage is TRBV7-7 and J usage is TRBJ2-2; unclear D gene. This CDR3 contains 14 residues. Per the germline V gene, CDR1 is SSHAT and CDR2 is FNYEAQ (reference sequence). Trimming removed 0 bases from V and 4 bases from J, with 6 bases in between. The CDR3 is CASSLAQFTGELFF. CDR3 bases: TGTGCCAGCAGCTTAGCACAGTTCACCGGGGAGCTGTTTTTT.

The chain has TRBV20-1 and TRBJ2-1; tentative D call: TRBD1 (5 bases). The CDR3 length is 14 residues. Trimming took 3 bases from V and 5 from J, leaving 14 bases between them. Per the germline V gene, CDR1 is DFQATT and CDR2 is SNEGSKA (reference sequence). CDR3 amino acids: CSARGPGAHNEQFF. As DNA, the CDR3 is TGCAGTGCTAGGGGCCCTGGGGCACACAATGAGCAGTTCTTC.

The genes are TRBV5-1 and TRBJ1-1, with D unresolved. CDR3 length: 16 residues. The V and J ends lost 5 bases and 1 base respectively, with 18 bases between them. Germline V CDR1 and CDR2: SGHRS, YFSETQ. CDR3 in amino acids: CASRSGPQHQNTEAFF. The CDR3 nucleotides are TGCGCCAGCAGATCCGGGCCGCAGCACCAGAACACTGAAGCTTTCTTT. Using reference TRBV5-1 and TRBJ1-1 for the parts outside the CDR3, the full variable domain is KAGVTQTPRYLIKTRGQQVTLSCSPISGHRSVSWYQQTPGQGLQFLFEYFSETQRNKGNFPGRFSGRQFSNSRSEMNVSTLELGDSALYLCASRSGPQHQNTEAFFGQGTRLTVV.

This clonotype was detected a few times. This chain connects TRBV20-1 to TRBJ2-3; D is unresolved. In germline, CDR1 is DFQATT, CDR2 SNEGSKA (reference sequence). Trimming removed 7 bases at V and 0 bases at J, with 17 bases between. The CDR3 is 15 residues long. The CDR3 coding sequence is TGCAGTGGGTGGTCTGATATTTCTAGCACAGATACGCAGTATTTT. Encoded protein: CSGWSDISSTDTQYF.

The chain links TRBV7-3 to TRBJ2-5; 8 positions match TRBD1. This CDR3 is built from 14 residues. Looked up from germline, CDR1 is SGHTA and CDR2 is FQGTGA. Losses at the gene ends were 5 bases for V and 5 bases for J; bases not matched to a gene: 7. CDR3 nucleotides: TGTGCCAGCAGCAAAGACGGACAGGGTGAGACCCAGTACTTC. It is translated as CASSKDGQGETQYF. Looking up the rest from reference TRBV7-3 and TRBJ2-5 gives the full variable domain: GAGVSQTPSNKVTEKGKYVELRCDPISGHTALYWYRQSLGQGPEFLIYFQGTGAADDSGLPNDRFFAVRPEGSVSTLKIQRTERGDSAVYLCASSKDGQGETQYFGPGTRLLVL.

This clonotype was counted only a few times. The V and J genes are TRBV14 and TRBJ2-1, with a tentative D call TRBD2 (6 bases). Per germline, CDR1 SGHDN and CDR2 FVKESK. The CDR3 loop spans 12 amino acids. The ends were cut back, 7 bases at V and 9 bases at J, with 13 bases in the middle. The CDR3 bases are TGTGCCAGCAACCGAGGGAGGACTGAGCAGTTCTTC. It yields the protein CASNRGRTEQFF.

Ten or more counts support this clonotype. This rearrangement joins TRBV7-2 to TRBJ2-3, with D maybe TRBD1 (5 bases). Trimming cost V 3 bases and J 7 bases, with 14 bases left between them. Germline values: CDR1 SGHTA, CDR2 FQGNSA. The CDR3 length is 14 residues. The CDR3 sequence: CASSLDQGLYTQYF. CDR3 DNA sequence: TGTGCCAGCAGCTTGGATCAGGGTCTTTATACGCAGTATTTT.

This clonotype turned up a few times. The genes are TRBV29-1 and TRBJ1-6, with D perhaps TRBD1 (5 bases). The ends were cut back, 4 bases at V and 5 bases at J, with 9 bases in the middle. The CDR3 has 13 residues. Germline V gives CDR1 SQVTM, CDR2 ANQGSEA. CDR3 bases: TGCAGCGTTGGAGACAGAGATAATTCACCCCTCCACTTT. As protein: CSVGDRDNSPLHF.

This clonotype was seen a few times. The gene calls are TRBV2 and TRBJ1-5; D remains ambiguous. CDR3 size: 14 residues. Germline values: CDR1 SNHLY, CDR2 FYNNEI. The V end was cut by 1 base, the J end by 4 bases, with 8 bases between. DNA of the CDR3: TGTGCCAGCAGTGAAGGGAGGGTGAATCAGCCCCAGCATTTT. Its protein is CASSEGRVNQPQHF.

V gene TRBV12-3 or TRBV12-4 combines with J gene TRBJ1-1; possible D gene TRBD1, 6 bases. V was clipped by 4 bases and J by 4 bases, with 22 bases between them. This CDR3 is built from 17 residues. CDR3 DNA: TGTGCCAGCAGTTCCCCCACCCGACAGGATCACCTCACTGAAGCTTTCTTT. Its translation is CASSSPTRQDHLTEAFF.

The chain combines TRBV7-2 with TRBJ1-2; D is undetermined. This CDR3 has 13 residues. V was pared by 1 base and J by 0 bases, with 3 bases between. The germline gives CDR1 SGHTA, CDR2 FQGNSA. This CDR3 reads CASSLGPNYGYTF. The DNA for the CDR3 is TGTGCCAGCAGCTTAGGCCCTAACTATGGCTACACCTTC. Using reference TRBV7-2 and TRBJ1-2 for the parts outside the CDR3, the full variable domain is GAGVSQSPSNKVTEKGKDVELRCDPISGHTALYWYRQSLGQGLEFLIYFQGNSAPDKSGLPSDRFSAERTGGSVSTLTIQRTQQEDSAVYLCASSLGPNYGYTFGSGTRLTVV.

The V and J genes are TRBV7-2 and TRBJ2-1; 10 bases line up with TRBD1. The CDR3 runs 16 residues. Germline CDR1 is SGHTA and CDR2 is FQGNSA. V lost 4 bases to trimming and J lost 7 bases; unmatched junction nucleotides: 10. The CDR3 reads CASSYPTGGASNEQFF. For the CDR3, the DNA is TGTGCCAGCAGCTATCCGACAGGGGGCGCTTCGAATGAGCAGTTCTTC.